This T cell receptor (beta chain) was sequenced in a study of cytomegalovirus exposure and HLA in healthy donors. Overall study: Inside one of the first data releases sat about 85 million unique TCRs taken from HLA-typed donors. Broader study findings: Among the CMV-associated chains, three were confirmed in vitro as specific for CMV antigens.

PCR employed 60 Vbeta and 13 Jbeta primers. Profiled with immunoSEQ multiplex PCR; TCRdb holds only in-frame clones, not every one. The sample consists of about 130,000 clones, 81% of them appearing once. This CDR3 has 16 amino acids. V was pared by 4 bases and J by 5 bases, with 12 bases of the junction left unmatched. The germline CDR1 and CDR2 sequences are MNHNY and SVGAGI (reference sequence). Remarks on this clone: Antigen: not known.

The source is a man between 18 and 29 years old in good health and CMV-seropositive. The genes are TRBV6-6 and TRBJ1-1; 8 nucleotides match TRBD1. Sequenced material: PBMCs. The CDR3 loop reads CASSSGGRRASTEAFF. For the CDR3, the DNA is TGTGCCAGCAGTTCAGGGGGCCGCCGGGCTTCGACTGAAGCTTTCTTT.